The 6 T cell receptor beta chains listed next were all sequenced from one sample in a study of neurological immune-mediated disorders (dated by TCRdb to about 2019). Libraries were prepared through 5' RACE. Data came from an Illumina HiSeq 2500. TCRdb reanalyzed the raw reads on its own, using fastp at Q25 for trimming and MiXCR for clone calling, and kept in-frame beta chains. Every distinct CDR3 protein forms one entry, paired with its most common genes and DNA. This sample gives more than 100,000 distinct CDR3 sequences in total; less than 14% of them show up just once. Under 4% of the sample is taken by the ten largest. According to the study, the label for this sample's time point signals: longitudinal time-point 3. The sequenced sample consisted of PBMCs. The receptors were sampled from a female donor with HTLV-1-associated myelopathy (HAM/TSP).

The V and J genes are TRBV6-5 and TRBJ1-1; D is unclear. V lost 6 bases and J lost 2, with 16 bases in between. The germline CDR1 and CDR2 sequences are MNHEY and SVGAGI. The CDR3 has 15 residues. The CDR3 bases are TGTGCCAGCAGAAAACCTGCAGGAATCAACACTGAAGCTTTCTTT. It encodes CASRKPAGINTEAFF.

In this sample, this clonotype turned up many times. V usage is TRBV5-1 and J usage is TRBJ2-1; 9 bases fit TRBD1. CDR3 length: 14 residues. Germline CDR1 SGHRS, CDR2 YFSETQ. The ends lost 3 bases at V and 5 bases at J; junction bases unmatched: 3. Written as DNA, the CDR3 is TGCGCCAGCAGCTGGGACAGGGCTAACAATGAGCAGTTCTTC. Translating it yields CASSWDRANNEQFF.

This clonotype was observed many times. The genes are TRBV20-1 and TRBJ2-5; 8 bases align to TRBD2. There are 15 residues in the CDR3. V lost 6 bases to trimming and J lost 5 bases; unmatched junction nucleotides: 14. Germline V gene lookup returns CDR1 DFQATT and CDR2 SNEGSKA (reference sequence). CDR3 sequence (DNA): TGCAGTGCGCGCAAGCCAGGACTAGCCGCGGAGACCCAGTACTTC. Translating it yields CSARKPGLAAETQYF.

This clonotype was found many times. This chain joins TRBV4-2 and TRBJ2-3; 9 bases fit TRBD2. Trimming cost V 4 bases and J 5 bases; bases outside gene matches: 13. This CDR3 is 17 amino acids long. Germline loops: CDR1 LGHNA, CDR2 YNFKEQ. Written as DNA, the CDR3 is TGTGCCAGCAGCCGCGCGGCCGGCGGGGGGGCCGGAGATACGCAGTATTTT. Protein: CASSRAAGGGAGDTQYF.

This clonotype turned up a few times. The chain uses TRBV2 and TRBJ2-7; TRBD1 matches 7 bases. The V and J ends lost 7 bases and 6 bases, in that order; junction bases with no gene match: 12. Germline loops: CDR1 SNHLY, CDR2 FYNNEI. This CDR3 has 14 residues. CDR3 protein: CASKVITGVREQYF. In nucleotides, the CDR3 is TGTGCCAGCAAAGTAATAACAGGGGTACGCGAGCAGTACTTC.

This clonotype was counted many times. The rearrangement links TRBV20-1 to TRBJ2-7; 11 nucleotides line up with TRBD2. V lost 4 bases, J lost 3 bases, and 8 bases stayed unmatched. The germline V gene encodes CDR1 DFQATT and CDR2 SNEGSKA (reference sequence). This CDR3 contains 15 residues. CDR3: CSATGGLADFYEQYF. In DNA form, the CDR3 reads TGCAGTGCTACGGGGGGACTAGCGGATTTCTACGAGCAGTACTTC.